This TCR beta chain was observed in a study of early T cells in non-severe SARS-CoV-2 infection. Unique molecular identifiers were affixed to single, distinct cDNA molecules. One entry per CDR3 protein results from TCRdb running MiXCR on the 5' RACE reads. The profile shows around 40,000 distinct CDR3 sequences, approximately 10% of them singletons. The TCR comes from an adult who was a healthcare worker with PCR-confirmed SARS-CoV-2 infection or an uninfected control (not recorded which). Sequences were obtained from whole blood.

CDR3 in DNA: TGTGCCAGCAGCTTAAATCCCGGGACAGACACCTACGAGCAGTACTTC. This codes for CASSLNPGTDTYEQYF. This chain links TRBV5-5 with TRBJ2-7; 7 nucleotides match TRBD1. Trimming at V came to 2 bases and at J to 2 bases, leaving 10 bases not matched to a gene. The germline V gene has CDR1 SGHKS and CDR2 YYEKEE (reference sequence). This CDR3 is 16 amino acids long.